The next 8 T cell receptor beta chains were all read from a single sample in a study of T cells in Graves' hyperthyroidism and ophthalmopathy. TCR beta CDR3 regions were amplified from RNA transcripts. RT-PCR in the first round (using the HTBI primer set) targeted the TCR CDR3. TCRdb re-called the multiplex PCR reads with MiXCR, one entry per CDR3 protein. The profile shows roughly 640,000 distinct CDR3 sequences, about 16% of them singletons. The sample comprised blood. The receptors originated from a woman between 40 and 55 years old with Graves' ophthalmopathy.

This clonotype was recorded at least ten times. In DNA, the CDR3 is TGTGCCAGCAGCTCAGGACAGGGGGCGCGTGGCTACACCTTC. It translates to CASSSGQGARGYTF. This chain connects TRBV11-1 to TRBJ1-2, with TRBD1 identical over 11 bases. CDR1 is SGHAT and CDR2 is FQDESV in the germline V gene (reference sequence). With 4 bases clipped from V and 7 bases from J, the junction kept 5 bases outside the gene matches. This CDR3 spans 14 amino acids.

This clonotype was found a few times. The gene calls are TRBV18 and TRBJ2-7, with 7 bases fitting TRBD1. Germline V gives CDR1 KGHSH, CDR2 LQKENI. J gave up 2 bases and V 1 base, and 11 bases lay outside the gene matches. The CDR3 covers 17 residues. The CDR3 DNA reads as TGTGCCAGCTCACCACGACAGGGCAGGCCCGGAACCTACGAGCAGTACTTC. Residues: CASSPRQGRPGTYEQYF.

This clonotype was recorded many times. The chain combines TRBV3-1 with TRBJ1-3; D not resolved. This CDR3 region has 12 residues. Trimming cost V 0 bases and J 6 bases, with 3 bases left between them. CDR1 LGHDT and CDR2 YNNKEL come from the germline V gene (reference sequence). CDR3 loop: CASSQETNTIYF. The CDR3 nucleotides are TGTGCCAGCAGCCAAGAGACAAACACCATATATTTT.

V is TRBV7-2 and J is TRBJ1-4, with D possibly being TRBD1 (6 bases). CDR1 is SGHTA, CDR2 FQGNSA, per germline. V lost 3 bases to trimming and J lost 0 bases, with 14 bases between them. The CDR3 has 17 residues. The CDR3 sequence: CTSSFSGGTPTNEKLFF. DNA for the CDR3: TGTACCAGCAGCTTTAGTGGAGGGACACCAACTAATGAAAAACTGTTTTTT.

There are many counts of this clonotype. The chain combines TRBV13 with TRBJ2-7, with 8 positions matching TRBD2. The germline gives CDR1 PRHDT, CDR2 FYEKMQ (reference sequence). Trimming took 3 bases from V and 3 from J; bases not matched to a gene: 10. The CDR3 sequence is 16 residues long. The CDR3 spells CASSFVGRDVGYEQYF. The CDR3 DNA reads as TGTGCCAGCAGCTTTGTCGGGAGGGATGTGGGCTACGAGCAGTACTTC.

In this sample, this clonotype turned up many times. The V and J genes are TRBV6-1 and TRBJ1-4; D is undetermined. V gave up 1 base and J gave up 0 bases, with 15 bases separating them. This CDR3 is 18 amino acids long. Germline CDR1 and CDR2: MNHNS and SASEGT. As DNA, the CDR3 is TGTGCCAGCAGTGAAGGAAAACAGTCCTTTGCAACTAATGAAAAACTGTTTTTT. The encoded protein is CASSEGKQSFATNEKLFF.

This clonotype was detected many times. V gene TRBV6-1 combines with J gene TRBJ2-7, with TRBD1 matching over 7 bases. The J segment lost 1 base and the V segment lost 4 bases, leaving 4 bases of the junction unmatched. Germline loops: CDR1 MNHNS, CDR2 SASEGT. The CDR3 has 14 amino acids. This CDR3 reads CASSAGQASYEQYF. The CDR3 nucleotides are TGTGCCAGCAGTGCTGGACAGGCGTCCTACGAGCAGTACTTC.

Regarding this clonotype: Possible read error: a much larger clone is one base away. The rearrangement links TRBV14 to TRBJ1-1, with D hard to call. The V gene's germline CDR1 is SGHDN and CDR2 FVKESK. The CDR3 spans 13 residues. This CDR3 is CASSLGRRTEALF. The CDR3 coding sequence is TGTGCCAGCAGTCTGGGGAGGAGAACTGAAGCTCTCTTT.